This entry features one TCR beta chain sequence. The antigen is unknown. The sample belongs to a study of beta chain features in type 1 diabetes. Findings and caveats of the study: All four CD4+ subsets from Type 1 diabetes patients carried moderately but significantly shorter TCRB CDR3s.

Every bit of the isolated RNA underwent reverse transcription, so sequencing read expressed TCRB transcripts. TCRdb's table, derived via immunoSEQ multiplex PCR, lists solely in-frame clones and lacks some. The sample has 250,000 to 350,000 clones, 14% seen once. Trimming left V 5 bases short and J 7 bases short, with 14 bases between. The CDR3 has 13 amino acids. CDR1 is SNHLY, CDR2 FYNNEI, per germline. The sequence came from a man in his thirties or forties in good health. The sample consisted of central memory CD4+ T cells from blood. The chain links TRBV2 to TRBJ1-2; D not resolved. CDR3 sequence (DNA): TGTGCCAGCAGTCGTACCGCGGCCCGTGGCTACACCTTC. This codes for CASSRTAARGYTF.